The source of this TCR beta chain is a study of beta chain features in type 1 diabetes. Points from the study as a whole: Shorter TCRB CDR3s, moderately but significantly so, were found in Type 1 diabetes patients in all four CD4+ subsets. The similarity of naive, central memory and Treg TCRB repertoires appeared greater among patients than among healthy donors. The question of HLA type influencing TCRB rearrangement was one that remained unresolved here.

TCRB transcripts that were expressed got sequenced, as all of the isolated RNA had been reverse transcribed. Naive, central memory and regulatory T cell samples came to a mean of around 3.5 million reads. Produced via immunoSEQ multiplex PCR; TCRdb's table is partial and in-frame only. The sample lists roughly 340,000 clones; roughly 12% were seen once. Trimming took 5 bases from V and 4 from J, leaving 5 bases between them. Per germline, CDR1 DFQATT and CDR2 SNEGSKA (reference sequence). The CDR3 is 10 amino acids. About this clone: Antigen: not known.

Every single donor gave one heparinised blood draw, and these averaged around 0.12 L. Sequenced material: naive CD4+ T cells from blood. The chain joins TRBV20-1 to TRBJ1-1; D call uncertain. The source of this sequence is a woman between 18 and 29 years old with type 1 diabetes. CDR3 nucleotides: TGCAGTGCTCCCTTCACTGAAGCTTTCTTT. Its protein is CSAPFTEAFF.